These T cell receptor beta chains were read from a single sample in a study of metastatic and nonmetastatic thyroid tumors. With MiXCR, TCRdb reprocessed the PCR reads. Of tens of thousands of clones detected, 20% to 30% appear once; the ten largest clones hold roughly 12%. What was sequenced was tumor tissue. These receptors all stem from a male donor with papillary thyroid cancer or a benign thyroid nodule (not recorded which). Some clones in this sample may be carry-over from other donors' samples. Both conserved end residues are part of each CDR3. The D gene is left open where the match is weak. The size of a clone is reported for some rows only, either as once, few or many, or as a class for expanded clones.

size: NA; V: TRBV3-1; D: NA; J: TRBJ2-7; DNA: TGTGCCAGCAGCCAAGATAAACTATCGGGTTTCTACGAGCAGTACTTC; CDR3: CASSQDKLSGFYEQYF
size: many; V: TRBV20-1; D: TRBD1; J: TRBJ2-7; DNA: TGCAGTGCTAGAGATCAGCGACAGGGGCTGGTATACGAGCAGTACTTC; CDR3: CSARDQRQGLVYEQYF
size: NA; V: TRBV7-8; D: NA; J: TRBJ1-3; DNA: TGTGCCAGCAGCTTAGACTCAAATGGAAACACCATATATTTT; CDR3: CASSLDSNGNTIYF
size: many; V: TRBV6-2/TRBV6-3; D: NA; J: TRBJ2-1; DNA: TGTGCCAGCAGTCCCTTCACCTCTGAGCAGTTCTTC; CDR3: CASSPFTSEQFF
size: NA; V: TRBV11-1; D: NA; J: TRBJ2-3; DNA: TGTGCCAGCAGCTTAGTTGGCGGGGGCCCCACAGATACGCAGTATTTT; CDR3: CASSLVGGGPTDTQYF
size: medium-sized; V: TRBV12-3/TRBV12-4; D: TRBD1; J: TRBJ2-7; DNA: TGTGCCAGCAGCAGGACAGGGGCATCCTACGAGCAGTACTTC; CDR3: CASSRTGASYEQYF
size: NA; V: TRBV9; D: TRBD1; J: TRBJ2-7; DNA: TGTGCCAGCAGCGTAGAGGGGACAGGCCGCGCAACGGCTAATTACGAGCAGTACTTC; CDR3: CASSVEGTGRATANYEQYF
size: many; V: TRBV10-1; D: TRBD2; J: TRBJ2-1; DNA: TGCGCCAGCAGCCCCCTAACTAGCGGGCTATACAATGAGCAGTTCTTC; CDR3: CASSPLTSGLYNEQFF
size: many; V: TRBV20-1; D: NA; J: TRBJ2-3; DNA: TGCAGTGCTAGTTCTTGGGGGAGTGGTGGCACAGATACGCAGTATTTT; CDR3: CSASSWGSGGTDTQYF
size: many; V: TRBV25-1; D: NA; J: TRBJ2-5; DNA: TGTGCCAGCAGTGAATATCGGGGTTTCCAAGAGACCCAGTACTTC; CDR3: CASSEYRGFQETQYF
size: few; V: TRBV28; D: NA; J: TRBJ1-2; DNA: TGTGCCAGCAGCACTTCCACTTTGGCAGGGGGCTACACCTTC; CDR3: CASSTSTLAGGYTF
size: many; V: TRBV18; D: NA; J: TRBJ2-2; DNA: TGTGCCAGCTCACCTAATGTAGCCACGAACACCGGGGAGCTGTTTTTT; CDR3: CASSPNVATNTGELFF
size: many; V: TRBV30; D: TRBD1; J: TRBJ2-7; DNA: TGTGCCTGCCGCGACAGGGATAGCTCCTACGAGCAGTACTTC; CDR3: CACRDRDSSYEQYF
size: NA; V: TRBV6-2/TRBV6-3; D: NA; J: TRBJ2-3; DNA: TGTGCCAGCGTTGGAGTCCCTAGCACAGATACGCAGTATTTT; CDR3: CASVGVPSTDTQYF
size: few; V: TRBV28; D: TRBD2; J: TRBJ2-1; DNA: TGTGCCAGCATCACGGGACTACAGCAGTTCTTC; CDR3: CASITGLQQFF